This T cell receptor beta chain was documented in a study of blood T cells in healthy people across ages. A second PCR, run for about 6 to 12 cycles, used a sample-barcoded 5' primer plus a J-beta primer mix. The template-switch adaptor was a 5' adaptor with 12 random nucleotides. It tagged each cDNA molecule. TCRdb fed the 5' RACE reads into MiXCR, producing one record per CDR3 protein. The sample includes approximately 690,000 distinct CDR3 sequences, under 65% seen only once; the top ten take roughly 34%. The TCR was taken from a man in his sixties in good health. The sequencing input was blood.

The CDR3 nucleotides read TGCAGTGCAGTCCCTAGAGCGGGGGTGCGATACTATGGCTACACCTTC. Protein sequence: CSAVPRAGVRYYGYTF. The chain recombines TRBV20-1 with TRBJ1-2; D possibly corresponds to TRBD1 (5 bases). The V end lost 6 bases, the J end lost 3 bases, and 23 bases lay between the germline ends. The V gene's germline CDR1 is DFQATT and CDR2 SNEGSKA (reference sequence). The CDR3 consists of 16 residues.